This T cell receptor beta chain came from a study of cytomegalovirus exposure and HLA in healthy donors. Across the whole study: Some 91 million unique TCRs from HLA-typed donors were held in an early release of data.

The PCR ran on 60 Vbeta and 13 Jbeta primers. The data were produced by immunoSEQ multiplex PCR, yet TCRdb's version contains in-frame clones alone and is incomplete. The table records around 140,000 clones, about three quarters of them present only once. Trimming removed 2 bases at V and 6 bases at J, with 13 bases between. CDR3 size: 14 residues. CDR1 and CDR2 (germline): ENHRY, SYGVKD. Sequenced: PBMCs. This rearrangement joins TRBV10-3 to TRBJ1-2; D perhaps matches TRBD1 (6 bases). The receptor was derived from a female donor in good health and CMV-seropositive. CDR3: CAISEPRGGNGYTF. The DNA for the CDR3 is TGTGCCATCAGTGAGCCAAGGGGGGGGAATGGCTACACCTTC.